The 2 T cell receptor beta chains below come from one sample, sequenced in a study of PD-L1 blockade in urothelial cancer. Profiling relied on immunoSEQ multiplex PCR, and the TCRdb table lists in-frame clones only, not all of them. Of 55,000 to 85,000 clones in the sample, about 83% were seen once. Time point reported: pretreatment peripheral blood. The sample consisted of PBMCs, taken around atezolizumab (anti-PD-L1) treatment. The receptors shown here come from a woman in her 70s with urothelial cancer.

The J gene is TRBJ2-7, the V gene TRBV27; TRBD1 agrees at 7 bases. Germline CDR1 reads MNHEY; CDR2 reads SMNVEV (reference sequence). The junction had 9 bases not matched to a gene; V was cut back by 5 bases and J by 5 bases. This CDR3 comprises 14 residues. The CDR3 DNA is TGTGCCAGCAGTGCCCAGACAGGGATCCACGAGCAGTACTTC. It translates to CASSAQTGIHEQYF.

This chain uses TRBV5-1 with TRBJ2-7, with 11 positions matching TRBD1. Germline CDR1 and CDR2: SGHRS and YFSETQ. The CDR3 extends over 15 amino acids. The ends lost 2 bases at V and 0 bases at J; junction bases unmatched: 1. CDR3 sequence reads: CASSFGTGGSYEQYF. CDR3 nucleotides: TGCGCCAGCAGCTTCGGGACAGGGGGCTCCTACGAGCAGTACTTC. Based on the CDR3 plus reference TRBV5-1 and TRBJ2-7, the full variable domain is KAGVTQTPRYLIKTRGQQVTLSCSPISGHRSVSWYQQTPGQGLQFLFEYFSETQRNKGNFPGRFSGRQFSNSRSEMNVSTLELGDSALYLCASSFGTGGSYEQYFGPGTRLTVT.